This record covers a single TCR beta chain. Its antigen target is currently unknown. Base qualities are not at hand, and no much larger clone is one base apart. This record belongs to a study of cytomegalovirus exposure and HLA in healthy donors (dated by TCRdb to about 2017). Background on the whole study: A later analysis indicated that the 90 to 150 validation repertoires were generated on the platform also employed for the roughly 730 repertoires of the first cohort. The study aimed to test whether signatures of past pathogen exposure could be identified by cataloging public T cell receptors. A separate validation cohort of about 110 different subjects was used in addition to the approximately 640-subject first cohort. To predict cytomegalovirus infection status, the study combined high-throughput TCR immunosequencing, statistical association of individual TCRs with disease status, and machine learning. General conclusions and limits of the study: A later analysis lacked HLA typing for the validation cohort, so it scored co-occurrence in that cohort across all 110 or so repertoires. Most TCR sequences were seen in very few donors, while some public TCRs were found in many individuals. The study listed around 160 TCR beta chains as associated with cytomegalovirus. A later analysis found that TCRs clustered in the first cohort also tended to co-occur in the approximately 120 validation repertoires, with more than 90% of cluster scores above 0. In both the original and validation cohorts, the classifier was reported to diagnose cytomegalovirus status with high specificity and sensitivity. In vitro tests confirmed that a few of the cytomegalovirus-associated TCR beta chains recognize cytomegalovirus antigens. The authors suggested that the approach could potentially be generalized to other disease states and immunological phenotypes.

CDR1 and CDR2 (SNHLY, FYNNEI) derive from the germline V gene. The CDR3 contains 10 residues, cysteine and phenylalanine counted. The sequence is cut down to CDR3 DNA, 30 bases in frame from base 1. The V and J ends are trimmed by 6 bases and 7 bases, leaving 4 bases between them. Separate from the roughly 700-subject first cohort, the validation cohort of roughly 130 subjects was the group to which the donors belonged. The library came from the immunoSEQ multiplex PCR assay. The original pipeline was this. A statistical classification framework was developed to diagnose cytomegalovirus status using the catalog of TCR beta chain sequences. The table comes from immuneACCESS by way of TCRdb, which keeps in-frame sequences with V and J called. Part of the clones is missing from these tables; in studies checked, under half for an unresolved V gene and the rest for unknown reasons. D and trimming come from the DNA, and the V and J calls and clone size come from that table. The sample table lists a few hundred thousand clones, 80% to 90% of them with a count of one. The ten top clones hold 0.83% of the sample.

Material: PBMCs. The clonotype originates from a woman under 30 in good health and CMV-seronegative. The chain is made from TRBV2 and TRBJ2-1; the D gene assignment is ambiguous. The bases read TGTGCCAGCAGCCTTAATGAGCAGTTCTTC. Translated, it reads CASSLNEQFF.